One and the same sample provided the 4 T cell receptor beta chains below, sequenced in a study of CD8 T cells in Susac syndrome. RNA in amounts of about 0.5 to 1 ug was reverse transcribed with random hexamers. Each CDR3 protein is one row after TCRdb ran MiXCR on the immunoSEQ multiplex PCR reads. Here the sample spans some 250,000 distinct CDR3 sequences, 90% to 96% being singletons. Sequencing was done on a sample of CD4+ T cells from PBMCs. Every receptor here comes from a human donor with Susac syndrome.

J is TRBJ2-2 and V is TRBV2, with D possibly matching TRBD2 (5 bases). From germline, CDR1 is SNHLY and CDR2 FYNNEI. The CDR3 has 12 amino acids. Deletions cut 7 bases from V and 10 bases from J, with 13 bases between. Written as DNA, the CDR3 is TGTGCCAGCACTTATTCCGGGAAGGAGCTGTTTTTT. It codes for CASTYSGKELFF.

The chain's CDR3 is CSASQLGEQGAQPQHF. In DNA form, the CDR3 reads TGCAGTGCTAGTCAATTGGGGGAACAGGGGGCTCAGCCCCAGCATTTT. The genes are TRBV20-1 and TRBJ1-5; 9 nucleotides line up with TRBD1. This CDR3 has 16 residues. Germline V gene data show CDR1 as DFQATT and CDR2 as SNEGSKA (reference sequence). The junction had 12 bases not matched to a gene; V was cut back by 3 bases and J by 6 bases.

This chain links TRBV4-1 with TRBJ2-3, with TRBD1 identical over 8 bases. V dropped 5 bases and J dropped 1; count of bases not matched to a gene: 8. The length of the CDR3 is 16 residues. The germline V gene encodes CDR1 MGHRA and CDR2 YSYEKL. CDR3 in DNA: TGCGCCAGCAGCGTTTTCGGGACAGGAGGCACAGATACGCAGTATTTT. It is translated as CASSVFGTGGTDTQYF.

The rearrangement uses TRBV29-1 and TRBJ1-5; a possible D gene is TRBD1 (6 bases). The CDR3 totals 13 residues. V lost 3 bases and J lost 11, with 17 bases in between. Germline CDR1 SQVTM, CDR2 ANQGSEA. As DNA, the CDR3 is TGCAGCGTTGAGCTGGACAGTGGGAGCGCCCAGCATTTT. It encodes CSVELDSGSAQHF.